These 18 T cell receptor beta chains were sequenced from one sample in a study of CD8+CD57+ T cells in acquired aplastic anemia. The template used for profiling TCR beta VDJ and CDR3 was genomic DNA. MiXCR, applied by TCRdb to the reads, yields one record per CDR3 protein. The profile shows approximately 470,000 distinct CDR3 sequences, approximately 32% of them singletons. Those patients picked for sequencing had displayed CD8+CD57+ cell expansion on flow cytometry. Sequenced: sorted CD4+, CD8+, or CD8+CD57+ T cells (not recorded which) from PBMCs. Source of these receptors: a human donor with aplastic anemia.

This clonotype came up many times. The rearrangement links TRBV19 to TRBJ2-4; D is possibly TRBD1 or TRBD2 (5 bases each). V lost 6 bases, J lost 8 bases, and 11 bases lay in between. The CDR3 consists of 12 residues. Germline lookup yields CDR1 LNHDA and CDR2 SQIVND (reference sequence). The CDR3 bases are TGTGCCAGTAGAGACAGAGGGGACATTCAGTACTTC. Translating it yields CASRDRGDIQYF.

The sample holds a few counts of this clonotype. The chain links TRBV20-1 to TRBJ2-7; perhaps TRBD2 as D (7 bases). The germline V gene encodes CDR1 DFQATT and CDR2 SNEGSKA (reference sequence). This CDR3 is 15 amino acids long. V lost 1 base and J lost 2, with 15 bases in between. CDR3 loop: CSARGVRGAPYEQYF. The CDR3 DNA reads as TGCAGTGCTAGAGGTGTTCGGGGGGCACCCTACGAGCAGTACTTC.

The chain is built from TRBV27 and TRBJ2-7; tentatively, D is TRBD1 (7 bases). The germline gives CDR1 MNHEY, CDR2 SMNVEV (reference sequence). The CDR3 contains 13 residues. CDR3 nucleotides: TGTGCTACCGGGGGAGACAGGGATATCGAGCAGTACTTC. It translates to CATGGDRDIEQYF.

J is TRBJ2-1 and V is TRBV7-2; possible D gene TRBD2, 7 bases. The CDR3 length is 13 residues. Trimming removed 1 base at V and 15 bases at J, with 16 bases between. Germline assignment: CDR1 SGHTA and CDR2 FQGNSA. The CDR3 nucleotides are TGTGCCAGCAGCTTAGGTCGGGGGGCGTCGAGGTTCTTC. Its translation is CASSLGRGASRFF.

This clonotype has at least ten counts. The chain is built from TRBV6-5 and TRBJ1-5; D is unclear. V lost 6 bases to trimming and J lost 7 bases, with 16 bases between them. The CDR3 runs to 14 residues. Germline CDR1 reads MNHEY; CDR2 reads SVGAGI. The CDR3 coding sequence is TGTGCCAGCAGATACGACCGAATGGGGCAGCCCCAGCATTTT. Protein product: CASRYDRMGQPQHF.

This clonotype was observed many times. The V gene is TRBV19, the J gene TRBJ2-1; D not certain. CDR3 length: 14 amino acids. In germline, CDR1 is LNHDA, CDR2 SQIVND (reference sequence). V gave up 0 bases and J gave up 7 bases, with 10 bases separating them. This CDR3 reads CASSIDRRRNEQFF. For the CDR3, the DNA is TGTGCCAGTAGTATAGATCGAAGGCGTAATGAGCAGTTCTTC.

Turning to this clonotype: One end of the junction varies from germline; a read error may be responsible. V is TRBV9 and J is TRBJ2-3, with D possibly called TRBD1 or TRBD2 (6 bases each). CDR3 size: 15 residues. Germline V gene sequence: CDR1 SGDLS, CDR2 YYNGEE. Here the CDR3 DNA reads TGTGCCAGCAGCCCCGCGGGGTTTTGGACAGATACACAGTATTTT. This encodes CASSPAGFWTDTQYF.

The table lists this clonotype with many counts. The genes are TRBV24-1 and TRBJ2-2; 9 positions agree with TRBD1. J gave up 3 bases and V 3 bases, and 4 bases lay outside the gene matches. The germline V gene has CDR1 KGHDR and CDR2 SFDVKD. The CDR3 consists of 16 residues. CDR3 sequence reads: CATSDPGQGDTGELFF. CDR3 DNA sequence: TGTGCCACCAGTGATCCGGGACAGGGTGACACCGGGGAGCTGTTTTTT.

This clonotype was detected many times. This sequence joins TRBV9 and TRBJ1-2, with 8 bases matching TRBD1. J was trimmed by 14 bases and V by 3 bases; bases with no gene match: 6. Germline V gene sequence: CDR1 SGDLS, CDR2 YYNGEE. This CDR3 is built from 11 residues. The CDR3 sequence is CASSAGQVATF. As DNA, the CDR3 is TGTGCCAGCAGCGCGGGACAGGTAGCTACCTTC.

This clonotype was recorded at least ten times. The genes are TRBV19 and TRBJ1-2, with no clear D. The length of the CDR3 is 15 residues. Per the germline V gene, CDR1 is LNHDA and CDR2 is SQIVND (reference sequence). V was cut by 2 bases and J by 0 bases, with 10 bases left in between. The CDR3 DNA is TGTGCCAGTAGTATACGGCAGAGAGCTAACTATGGCTACACCTTC. Translation: CASSIRQRANYGYTF.

This clonotype was counted at least ten times. The rearrangement uses TRBV7-9 and TRBJ2-7, with D hard to call. CDR1 SEHNR and CDR2 FQNEAQ come from the germline V gene (reference sequence). This CDR3 has 8 residues. V dropped 7 bases and J dropped 5 bases, with 0 bases sitting between them. The CDR3 coding sequence is TGTGCCAGCAACGAGCAGTACTTC. Translated, it gives CASNEQYF.

V usage is TRBV18 and J usage is TRBJ1-2; D unclear. The CDR3 extends over 14 amino acids. CDR1 KGHSH and CDR2 LQKENI come from the germline V gene. V lost 2 bases and J 3 bases, leaving 10 bases between the germline ends. The CDR3 bases are TGTGCCAGCTCACCAGCGGAATCGGACTATGGCTACACCTTC. It specifies CASSPAESDYGYTF.

DNA for the CDR3: TGTGCCAGCTCACCGCATCTCGGTCCCACAGATACGCAGTATTTT. Protein product: CASSPHLGPTDTQYF. The gene calls are TRBV11-2 and TRBJ2-3; D is undetermined. V was pared by 8 bases and J by 2 bases, with 17 bases between. The CDR3 spans 15 residues. Germline values: CDR1 SGHAT, CDR2 FQNNGV.

This clonotype showed up many times. J is TRBJ1-2 and V is TRBV19, with TRBD1 as a possible D gene (5 bases). The germline CDR1 and CDR2 sequences are LNHDA and SQIVND (reference sequence). V lost 3 bases to trimming and J lost 7 bases, with 12 bases between them. This CDR3 contains 13 residues. The CDR3 bases are TGTGCCAGTAGTATGGGGGGGACCACTGGCTACACCTTC. This codes for CASSMGGTTGYTF.

This clonotype was counted at least ten times. DNA of the CDR3: TGCAGCGTTACCTTTGGGCTAGCGGGTTCCTACGAGCAGTACTTC. This sequence encodes CSVTFGLAGSYEQYF. The chain employs TRBV29-1 and TRBJ2-7; 8 bases map to TRBD2. Germline V gene sequence: CDR1 SQVTM, CDR2 ANQGSEA. The CDR3 sequence is 15 residues long. After removal of 5 bases from V and 1 base from J, the junction contained 10 bases not matched to a gene.

This clonotype came up many times. V gene TRBV7-2 combines with J gene TRBJ2-1, with D hard to call. The germline CDR1 and CDR2 sequences are SGHTA and FQGNSA. Trimming cost V 5 bases and J 6 bases, with 8 bases left between them. CDR3 length equals 12 residues. The CDR3 sequence: CASSQSPNEQFF. The CDR3 DNA follows: TGTGCCAGCAGCCAGAGCCCCAATGAGCAGTTCTTC.

The gene calls are TRBV4-2 and TRBJ2-2; maybe TRBD1 (6 bases). The CDR3 covers 16 residues. The germline V gene has CDR1 LGHNA and CDR2 YNFKEQ. V was shortened by 4 bases and J by 4 bases, with 16 bases between the two germline ends. In nucleotides, the CDR3 is TGTGCCAGCAGCCCCCCCCCGGGCAGGGGCACCGGGGAGCTGTTTTTT. Protein sequence: CASSPPPGRGTGELFF.

J is TRBJ1-6 and V is TRBV5-6; D ambiguous. Between the trimmed V and J ends, which lost 0 bases and 7 bases, there was a span of 11 bases. Germline V gene sequence: CDR1 SGHDT, CDR2 YYEEEE. CDR3 length: 15 amino acids. CDR3 DNA: TGTGCCAGCAGCTTGGATTGGGTTGAGAATTCACCCCTCCACTTT. Amino acids: CASSLDWVENSPLHF.